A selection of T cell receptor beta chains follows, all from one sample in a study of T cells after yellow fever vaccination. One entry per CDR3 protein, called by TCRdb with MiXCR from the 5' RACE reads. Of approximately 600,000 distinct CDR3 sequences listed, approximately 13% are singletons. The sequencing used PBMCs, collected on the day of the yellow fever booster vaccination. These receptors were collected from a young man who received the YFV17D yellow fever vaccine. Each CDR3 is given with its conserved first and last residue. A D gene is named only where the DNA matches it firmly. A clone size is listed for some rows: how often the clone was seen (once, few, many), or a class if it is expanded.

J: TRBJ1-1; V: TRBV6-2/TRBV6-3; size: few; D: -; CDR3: CASISGSNTEAFF; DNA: TGTGCCAGCATTTCGGGATCGAACACTGAAGCTTTCTTT
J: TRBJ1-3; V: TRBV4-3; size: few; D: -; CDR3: CASSQVHGSGNTIYF; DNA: TGCGCCAGCAGCCAAGTACACGGCTCTGGAAACACCATATATTTT
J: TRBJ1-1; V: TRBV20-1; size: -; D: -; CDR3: CSARAGAVEAFF; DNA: TGCAGTGCTAGAGCGGGGGCGGTCGAAGCTTTCTTT
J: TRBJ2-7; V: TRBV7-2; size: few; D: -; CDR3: CASSLGTLYEQYF; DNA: TGTGCCAGCAGCTTAGGCACTCTATACGAGCAGTACTTC
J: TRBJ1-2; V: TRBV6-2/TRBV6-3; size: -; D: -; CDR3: CASRFGQHLVGYTF; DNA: TGTGCCAGCAGATTCGGACAGCATCTGGTTGGCTACACCTTC
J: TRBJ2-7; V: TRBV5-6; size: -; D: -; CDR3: CASSPAAPYEQYF; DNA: TGTGCCAGCAGCCCGGCGGCCCCCTACGAGCAGTACTTC
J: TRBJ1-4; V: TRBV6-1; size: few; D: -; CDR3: CASRGLEKLFF; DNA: TGTGCCAGCAGAGGTCTCGAAAAACTGTTTTTT
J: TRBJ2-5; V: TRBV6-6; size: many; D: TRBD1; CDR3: CASEGQQETQYF; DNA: TGTGCCAGTGAGGGACAGCAAGAGACCCAGTACTTC
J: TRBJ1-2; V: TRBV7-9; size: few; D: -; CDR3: CASSLVGRGDNYGYTF; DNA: TGTGCCAGCAGCTTAGTCGGTCGGGGTGATAACTATGGCTACACCTTC
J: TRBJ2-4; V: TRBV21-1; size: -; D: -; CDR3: CASSKAPGGLQYF; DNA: TGTGCCAGCAGCAAAGCCCCAGGGGGCCTTCAGTACTTC
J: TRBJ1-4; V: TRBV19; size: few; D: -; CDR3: CASRKTSSTNEKLFF; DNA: TGTGCCAGTAGGAAAACAAGTTCGACTAATGAAAAACTGTTTTTT
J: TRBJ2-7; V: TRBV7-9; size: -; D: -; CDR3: CASSRSHNYEQYF; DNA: TGTGCCAGCTCGAGGTCCCATAACTACGAGCAGTACTTC
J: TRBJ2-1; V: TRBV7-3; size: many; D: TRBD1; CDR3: CASSLDRTGNEQFF; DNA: TGTGCCAGCAGCTTGGACAGGACGGGCAATGAGCAGTTCTTC
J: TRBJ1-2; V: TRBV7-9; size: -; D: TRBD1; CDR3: CASSHGDRVGDGYTF; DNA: TGTGCCAGCAGCCACGGGGACAGGGTAGGCGATGGCTACACCTTC
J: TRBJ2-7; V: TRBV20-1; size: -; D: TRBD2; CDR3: CSARAGTSNEQYF; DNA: TGCAGTGCTAGGGCCGGGACTAGCAACGAGCAGTACTTC
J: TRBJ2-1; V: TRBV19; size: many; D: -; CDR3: CASSIRGADGEQFF; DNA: TGTGCCAGTAGTATAAGGGGAGCGGACGGTGAGCAGTTCTTC
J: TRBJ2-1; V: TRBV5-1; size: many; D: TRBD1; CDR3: CASSLARTGAGNEQFF; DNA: TGCGCCAGCAGCTTGGCGAGGACAGGGGCGGGCAATGAGCAGTTCTTC
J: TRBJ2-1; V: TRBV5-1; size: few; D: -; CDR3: CASSLAEGTPGAFF; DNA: TGCGCCAGCAGCTTGGCCGAGGGGACCCCCGGTGCGTTCTTC
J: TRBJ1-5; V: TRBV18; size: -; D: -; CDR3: CASSGADNQPQHF; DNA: TGTGCCAGTTCCGGGGCGGACAATCAGCCCCAGCATTTT
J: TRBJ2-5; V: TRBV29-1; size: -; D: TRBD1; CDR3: CSGDHRGQETQYF; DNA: TGCAGCGGCGACCACAGGGGGCAGGAGACCCAGTACTTC
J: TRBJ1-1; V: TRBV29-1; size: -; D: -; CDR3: CSVDMGGAEAFF; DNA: TGCAGCGTTGATATGGGAGGCGCTGAAGCTTTCTTT
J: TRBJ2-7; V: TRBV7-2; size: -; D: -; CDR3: CASSLLGPEQYF; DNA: TGTGCCAGCAGTCTACTAGGGCCCGAGCAGTACTTC
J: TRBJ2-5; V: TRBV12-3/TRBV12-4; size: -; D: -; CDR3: CASSRDAVTVAQYF; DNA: TGTGCCAGCAGTAGGGACGCCGTCACGGTGGCCCAGTACTTC
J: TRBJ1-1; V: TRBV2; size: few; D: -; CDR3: CATAQGWTTEAFF; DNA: TGTGCCACTGCACAGGGATGGACCACTGAAGCTTTCTTT
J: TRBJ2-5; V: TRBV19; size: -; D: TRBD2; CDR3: CASSIAGEETQYF; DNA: TGTGCCAGTAGCATAGCGGGGGAAGAGACCCAGTACTTC
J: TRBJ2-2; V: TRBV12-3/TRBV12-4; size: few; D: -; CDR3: CASSTGAAYTGELFF; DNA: TGTGCCAGCAGTACGGGGGCCGCATACACCGGGGAGCTGTTTTTT
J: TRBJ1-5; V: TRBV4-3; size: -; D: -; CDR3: CASSQEREGVGNQPQHF; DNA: TGCGCCAGCAGCCAAGAAAGGGAGGGAGTTGGCAATCAGCCCCAGCATTTT
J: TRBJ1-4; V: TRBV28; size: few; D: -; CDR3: CASSLMGLNEKLFF; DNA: TGTGCCAGCAGTTTAATGGGGCTTAATGAAAAACTGTTTTTT
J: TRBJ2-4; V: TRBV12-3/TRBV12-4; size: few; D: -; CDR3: CASSLVGVKNIQYF; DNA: TGTGCCAGCAGTTTAGTAGGGGTCAAAAACATTCAGTACTTC
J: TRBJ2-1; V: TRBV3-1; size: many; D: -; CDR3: CASSHTNEQFF; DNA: TGTGCCAGCAGCCATACAAATGAGCAGTTCTTC
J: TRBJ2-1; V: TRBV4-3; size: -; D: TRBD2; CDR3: CASSQQPSGSYNEQFF; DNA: TGCGCCAGCAGCCAACAACCTAGCGGCTCCTACAATGAGCAGTTCTTC
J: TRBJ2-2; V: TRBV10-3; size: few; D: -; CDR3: CAIEPGPGTGELFF; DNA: TGTGCCATCGAACCGGGGCCGGGCACCGGGGAGCTGTTTTTT
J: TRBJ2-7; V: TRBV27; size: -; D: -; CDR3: CASSLNSGGTYEQYF; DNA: TGTGCCAGCAGTTTAAATAGCGGAGGTACCTACGAGCAGTACTTC
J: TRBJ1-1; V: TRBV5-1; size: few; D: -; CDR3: CASRLGGLANTEAFF; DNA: TGCGCCAGCCGCCTTGGGGGACTAGCGAACACTGAAGCTTTCTTT
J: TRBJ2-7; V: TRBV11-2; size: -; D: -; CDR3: CASSPIQRPRGGAPYEQYF; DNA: TGTGCCAGCAGCCCGATACAGCGGCCTCGAGGCGGGGCCCCCTACGAGCAGTACTTC
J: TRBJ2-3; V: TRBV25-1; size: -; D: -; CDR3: CASSHPNTDTQYF; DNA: TGTGCCAGCAGTCATCCAAACACAGATACGCAGTATTTT
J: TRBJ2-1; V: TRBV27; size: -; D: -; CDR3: CASRKWSTRSYNEQFF; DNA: TGTGCCAGCCGTAAGTGGAGTACTCGCTCCTACAATGAGCAGTTCTTC
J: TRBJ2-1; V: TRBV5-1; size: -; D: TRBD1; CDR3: CASGQGVFNEQFF; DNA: TGCGCCAGTGGACAGGGAGTGTTCAATGAGCAGTTCTTC
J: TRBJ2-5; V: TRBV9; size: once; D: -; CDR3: CASSLSWGSDGETQYF; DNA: TGTGCCAGCAGCCTGTCGTGGGGGAGTGATGGGGAGACCCAGTACTTC
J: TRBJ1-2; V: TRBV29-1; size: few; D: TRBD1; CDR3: CSALLGQGYGYTF; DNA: TGCAGCGCTTTATTGGGACAGGGCTATGGCTACACCTTC
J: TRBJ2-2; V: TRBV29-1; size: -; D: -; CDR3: CSVSTGSTGELFF; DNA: TGCAGCGTTTCCACAGGGAGCACCGGGGAGCTGTTTTTT
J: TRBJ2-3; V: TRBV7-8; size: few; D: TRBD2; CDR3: CASSNGLAGVGPYF; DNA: TGTGCCAGCAGCAACGGACTAGCGGGAGTTGGCCCGTATTTT
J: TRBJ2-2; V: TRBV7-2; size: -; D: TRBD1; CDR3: CASRKDRGRVGELFF; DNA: TGTGCCAGCAGGAAGGACAGGGGGCGGGTCGGGGAGCTGTTTTTT
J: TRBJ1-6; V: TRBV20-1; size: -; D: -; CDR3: CSATGTRNSPLHF; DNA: TGCAGTGCTACGGGGACTCGCAATTCACCCCTCCACTTT
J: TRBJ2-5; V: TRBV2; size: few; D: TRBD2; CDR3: CASTRLAGAAETQYF; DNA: TGTGCCAGCACCCGACTAGCGGGAGCGGCAGAGACCCAGTACTTC
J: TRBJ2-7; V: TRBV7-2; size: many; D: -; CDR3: CASSRTNYEQYF; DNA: TGTGCCAGCAGTAGGACTAACTACGAGCAGTACTTC
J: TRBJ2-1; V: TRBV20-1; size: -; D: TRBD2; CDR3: CSAAPTSGSLYNEQFF; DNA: TGCAGTGCTGCCCCGACTAGCGGGAGTCTCTACAATGAGCAGTTCTTC
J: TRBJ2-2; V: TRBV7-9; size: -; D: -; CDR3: CASSPWLARNTGELFF; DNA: TGTGCCAGCAGCCCCTGGCTAGCGAGGAACACCGGGGAGCTGTTTTTT
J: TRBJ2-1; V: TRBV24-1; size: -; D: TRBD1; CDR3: CATSDRLLGTAFNEQFF; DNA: TGTGCCACCAGTGATAGGTTACTCGGGACAGCCTTCAATGAGCAGTTCTTC
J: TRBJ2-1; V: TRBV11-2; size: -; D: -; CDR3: CASSLELGYNEQFF; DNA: TGTGCCAGCAGCTTAGAACTGGGGTACAATGAGCAGTTCTTC
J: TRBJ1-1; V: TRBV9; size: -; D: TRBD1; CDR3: CASSGTGTGEAFF; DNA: TGTGCCAGCAGCGGTACCGGGACAGGTGAAGCTTTCTTT